This T cell receptor (beta chain) originates from a study of Tregs in tolerant kidney transplant recipients. Points from the study as a whole: For some patients, primers changed over time, blocking nucleotide-level comparison.

V was trimmed by 0 bases and J by 3 bases, leaving 10 bases between them. CDR1 is SGHRS, CDR2 YFSETQ, per germline. The CDR3 is 14 amino acids. The assay was immunoSEQ multiplex PCR, and TCRdb's table has in-frame clones only and misses some. The repertoire table contains over 45,000 clones. Comment on this clone: Its antigen is unidentified. Read coverage stops 3 residues before the CDR3 terminus; the germline J gene supplies the remainder.

Here the sequenced sample was CD4+ T cells from blood, taken before the transplant. The chain combines TRBV5-1 with TRBJ2-7; D unclear. This TCR derives from a human donor who received a combined kidney and bone marrow transplant. The CDR3: CASSLEKGRYEQYF. The sequenced CDR3 bases are TGCGCCAGCAGCTTGGAGAAGGGCCGCTACGAG.